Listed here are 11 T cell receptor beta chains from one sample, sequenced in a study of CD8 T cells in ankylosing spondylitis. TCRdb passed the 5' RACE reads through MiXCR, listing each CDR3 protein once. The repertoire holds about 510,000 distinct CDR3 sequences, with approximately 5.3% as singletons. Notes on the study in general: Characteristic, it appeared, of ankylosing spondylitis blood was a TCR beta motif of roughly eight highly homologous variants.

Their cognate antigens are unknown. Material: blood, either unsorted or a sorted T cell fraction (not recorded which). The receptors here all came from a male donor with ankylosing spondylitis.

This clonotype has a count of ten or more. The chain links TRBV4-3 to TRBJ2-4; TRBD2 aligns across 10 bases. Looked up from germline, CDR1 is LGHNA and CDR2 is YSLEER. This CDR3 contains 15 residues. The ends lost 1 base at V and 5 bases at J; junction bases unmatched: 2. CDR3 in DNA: TGCGCCAGCAGCCAAGGGACTAGCGGTCAAAACATTCAGTACTTC. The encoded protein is CASSQGTSGQNIQYF.

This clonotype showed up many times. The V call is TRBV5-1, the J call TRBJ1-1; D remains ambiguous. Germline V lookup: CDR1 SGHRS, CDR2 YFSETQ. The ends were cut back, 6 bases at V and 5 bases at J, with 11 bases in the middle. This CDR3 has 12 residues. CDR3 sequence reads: CASKSRGTEAFF. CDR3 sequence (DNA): TGCGCCAGCAAATCGAGAGGGACTGAAGCTTTCTTT.

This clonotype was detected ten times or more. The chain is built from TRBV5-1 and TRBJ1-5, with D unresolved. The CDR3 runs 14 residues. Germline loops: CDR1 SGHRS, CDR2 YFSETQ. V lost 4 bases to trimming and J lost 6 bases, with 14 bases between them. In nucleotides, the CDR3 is TGCGCCAGCAGCCGGGAGGAGGGCGGTCAGCCCCAGCATTTT. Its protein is CASSREEGGQPQHF.

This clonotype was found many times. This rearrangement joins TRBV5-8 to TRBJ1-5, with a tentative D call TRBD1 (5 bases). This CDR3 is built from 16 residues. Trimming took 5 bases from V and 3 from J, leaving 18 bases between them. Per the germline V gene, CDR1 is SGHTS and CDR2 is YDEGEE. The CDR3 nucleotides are TGTGCCAGCAGTAAGAGGCAGGGTGGGTCCAATCAGCCCCAGCATTTT. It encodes CASSKRQGGSNQPQHF.

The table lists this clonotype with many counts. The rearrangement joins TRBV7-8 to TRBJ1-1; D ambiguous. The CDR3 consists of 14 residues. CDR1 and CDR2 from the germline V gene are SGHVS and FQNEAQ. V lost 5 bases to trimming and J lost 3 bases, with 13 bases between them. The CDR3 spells CASSLGYRDTEAFF. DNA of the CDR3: TGTGCCAGCAGCCTAGGGTATAGAGACACTGAAGCTTTCTTT.

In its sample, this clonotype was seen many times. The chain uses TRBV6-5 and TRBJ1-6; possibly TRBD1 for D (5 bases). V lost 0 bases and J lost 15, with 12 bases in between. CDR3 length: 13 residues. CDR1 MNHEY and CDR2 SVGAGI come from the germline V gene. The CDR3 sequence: CASSYSQGWDLHF. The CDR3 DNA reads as TGTGCCAGCAGTTACTCTCAGGGTTGGGACCTCCACTTT.

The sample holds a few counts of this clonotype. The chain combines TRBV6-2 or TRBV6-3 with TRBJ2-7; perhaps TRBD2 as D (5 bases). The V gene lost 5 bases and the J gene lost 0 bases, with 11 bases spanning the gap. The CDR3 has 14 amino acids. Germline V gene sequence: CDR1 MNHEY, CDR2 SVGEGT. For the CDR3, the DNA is TGTGCCAGCAGTCGGGAAATCTCCTCCTACGAGCAGTACTTC. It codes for CASSREISSYEQYF.

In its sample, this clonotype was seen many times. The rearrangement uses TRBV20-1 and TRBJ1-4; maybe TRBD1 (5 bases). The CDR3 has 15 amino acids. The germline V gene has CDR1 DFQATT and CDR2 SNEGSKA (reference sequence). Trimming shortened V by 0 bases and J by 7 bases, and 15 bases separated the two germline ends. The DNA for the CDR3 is TGCAGTGCTAGAGATGGTCAGGGTGGAGGTGAAAAACTGTTTTTT. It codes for CSARDGQGGGEKLFF.

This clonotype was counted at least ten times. DNA for the CDR3: TGTGCCAGCAGCTTAGGAGGTCGGGGTAGGCCCCAGCATTTT. It codes for CASSLGGRGRPQHF. The V gene is TRBV7-2, the J gene TRBJ1-5; no clear D. V was cut by 1 base and J by 9 bases, with 13 bases left in between. This CDR3 contains 14 residues. The V gene's germline CDR1 is SGHTA and CDR2 FQGNSA.

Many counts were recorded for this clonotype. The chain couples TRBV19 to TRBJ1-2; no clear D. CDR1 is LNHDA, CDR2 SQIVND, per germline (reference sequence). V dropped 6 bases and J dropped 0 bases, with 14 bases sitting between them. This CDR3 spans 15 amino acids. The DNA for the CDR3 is TGTGCCAGTAGCGACATCGTCCGGCCTAACTATGGCTACACCTTC. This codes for CASSDIVRPNYGYTF.

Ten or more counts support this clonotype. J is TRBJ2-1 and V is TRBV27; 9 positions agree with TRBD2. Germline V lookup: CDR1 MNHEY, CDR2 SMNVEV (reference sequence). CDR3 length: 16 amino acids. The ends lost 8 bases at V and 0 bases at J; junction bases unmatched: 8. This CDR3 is CASRPTSGSSYNEQFF. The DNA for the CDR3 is TGTGCCAGCCGTCCGACTAGCGGAAGCTCCTACAATGAGCAGTTCTTC.